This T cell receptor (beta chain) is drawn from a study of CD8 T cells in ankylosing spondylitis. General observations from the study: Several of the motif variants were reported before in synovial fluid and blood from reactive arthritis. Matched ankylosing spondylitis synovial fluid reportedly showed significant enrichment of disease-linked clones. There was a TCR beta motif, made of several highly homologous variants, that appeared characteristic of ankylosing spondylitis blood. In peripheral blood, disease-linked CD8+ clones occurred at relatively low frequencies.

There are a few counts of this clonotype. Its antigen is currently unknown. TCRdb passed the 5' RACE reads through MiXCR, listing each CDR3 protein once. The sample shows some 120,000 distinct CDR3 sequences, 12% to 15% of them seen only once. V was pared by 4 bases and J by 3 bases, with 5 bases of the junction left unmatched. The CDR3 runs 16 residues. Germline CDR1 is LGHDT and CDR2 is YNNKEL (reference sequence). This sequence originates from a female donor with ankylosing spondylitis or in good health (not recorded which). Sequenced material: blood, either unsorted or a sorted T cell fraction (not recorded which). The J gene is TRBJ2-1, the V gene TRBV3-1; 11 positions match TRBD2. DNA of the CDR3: TGTGCCAGCAGCCGCAAACTAGCGGGAGACTACAATGAGCAGTTCTTC. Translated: CASSRKLAGDYNEQFF.